These 28 T cell receptor beta chains originate from one sample sequenced in a study of identical twins. One entry per CDR3 protein, called by TCRdb with MiXCR from the 5' RACE reads. The sample lists about 220,000 distinct CDR3 sequences; approximately 9% were seen once. The sample comprised memory (CD45RO+) T cells sorted from blood. These receptors all stem from a woman aged 18-29 years in good health.

This clonotype was recorded at least ten times. This chain links TRBV12-3 or TRBV12-4 with TRBJ2-3, with 7 bases aligning to TRBD1. The CDR3 runs 14 residues. The junction had 2 bases not matched to a gene; V was cut back by 5 bases and J by 0 bases. The CDR3 DNA sequence: TGTGCCAGCAGTACGGACAGGAGCACAGATACGCAGTATTTT. It specifies CASSTDRSTDTQYF.

The chain has TRBV9 and TRBJ2-1, with D perhaps given as TRBD1 or TRBD2 (5 bases each). CDR3 size: 15 residues. CDR1 SGDLS and CDR2 YYNGEE come from the germline V gene. The V end lost 3 bases, the J end lost 9 bases, and 19 bases lay between the germline ends. CDR3 sequence: CASSDSAGTVGEQFF. CDR3 DNA: TGTGCCAGCAGCGACTCCGCAGGGACGGTGGGTGAGCAGTTCTTC.

This clonotype was seen a few times. The chain carries TRBV6-1 and TRBJ2-7; 8 positions match TRBD2. The CDR3 is 14 amino acids. CDR1 and CDR2 (germline): MNHNS, SASEGT. V trimming: 5 bases; J trimming: 4 bases; junction bases outside the gene matches: 7. CDR3 sequence (DNA): TGTGCCAGCAGTCAAAGCAGCGGGAGTTACGAGCAGTACTTC. This codes for CASSQSSGSYEQYF.

The rearrangement joins TRBV7-2 to TRBJ2-7; TRBD2 agrees at 9 bases. Germline loops: CDR1 SGHTA, CDR2 FQGNSA. CDR3 length: 16 amino acids. Trimming took 3 bases from V and 1 from J; bases not matched to a gene: 7. DNA for the CDR3: TGTGCCAGCAGCTTCCTACCACTAGCGGGTTCCTACGAGCAGTACTTC. Protein: CASSFLPLAGSYEQYF.

The chain links TRBV11-1 to TRBJ2-7; the D gene is possibly TRBD1 (6 bases). Trimming pared 3 bases from V and 3 bases from J, leaving 9 bases between. The CDR3 is made up of 13 amino acids. Germline V gene data show CDR1 as SGHAT and CDR2 as FQDESV (reference sequence). The CDR3 is CASSFSTGYEQYF. For the CDR3, the DNA is TGTGCCAGCAGCTTTTCGACAGGCTACGAGCAGTACTTC.

The CDR3 region has the DNA TGTGCCAGCAGCAGCTTAGAGTCCACCGGGGAGCTGTTTTTT. Its protein is CASSSLESTGELFF. This sequence joins TRBV7-8 and TRBJ2-2; D is uncertain. This CDR3 has 14 amino acids. Germline V gene data show CDR1 as SGHVS and CDR2 as FQNEAQ. With 5 bases removed from V and 4 bases from J, the gap between germline ends came to 11 bases.

This clonotype came up a few times. Relative to the germline gene, one junction end is altered; a read error may explain this. The J gene is TRBJ2-3, the V gene TRBV20-1, with D hard to call. Germline CDR1 is DFQATT and CDR2 is SNEGSKA (reference sequence). The CDR3 extends over 13 amino acids. CDR3: CSAREAFTDTQYF. CDR3 DNA: TGCAGTGCTCGAGAGGCCTTTACAGATACGCAGTATTTT.

The CDR3 here is CSARRGRTQYF. The DNA for the CDR3 is TGCAGTGCTAGACGGGGCCGGACCCAGTACTTC. The rearrangement uses TRBV20-1 and TRBJ2-5; either TRBD1 or TRBD2 may supply D (5 bases each). In germline, CDR1 is DFQATT, CDR2 SNEGSKA (reference sequence). This CDR3 is 11 amino acids long. Trimming took 2 bases from V and 7 from J, leaving 8 bases between them.

Ten or more counts support this clonotype. One end of the junction varies from germline; a read error may be responsible. The chain employs TRBV5-1 and TRBJ2-5; 7 bases line up with TRBD2. The CDR3 loop spans 14 amino acids. Per germline, CDR1 SGHRS and CDR2 YFSETQ. CDR3 protein: CASSLGRGEETQYF. The CDR3 DNA follows: TGTGCCAGCAGCTTAGGACGGGGGGAGGAGACCCAGTACTTC.

This clonotype was seen more than once but under ten times. V and J are TRBV15 and TRBJ1-2; 9 bases are shared with TRBD1. The CDR3 spans 13 residues. V was clipped by 2 bases and J by 8 bases; unmatched bases: 3. Germline CDR1 and CDR2: LNHNV and YYDKDF (reference sequence). The DNA for the CDR3 is TGTGCCACCAGCAGAAAGACAGGGGGAGGCTACACCTTC. This gives the protein CATSRKTGGGYTF.

This clonotype was seen only a few times. This chain uses TRBV6-5 with TRBJ1-1; 7 nucleotides align to TRBD1. The CDR3 length is 16 residues. Germline CDR1 and CDR2: MNHEY and SVGAGI. J gave up 0 bases and V 0 bases, and 4 bases lay outside the gene matches. CDR3 sequence reads: CASSYSGQPLNTEAFF. CDR3 sequence (DNA): TGTGCCAGCAGTTACTCGGGACAGCCTTTGAACACTGAAGCTTTCTTT.

This rearrangement joins TRBV7-8 to TRBJ2-1, with a weak D call TRBD2 (7 bases). The CDR3 extends over 17 amino acids. Trimming removed 5 bases at V and 4 bases at J, with 21 bases between. Looked up from germline, CDR1 is SGHVS and CDR2 is FQNEAQ. CDR3 region: CASSPSGGAVVYNEQFF. For the CDR3, the DNA is TGTGCCAGCAGCCCCAGTGGGGGGGCGGTCGTATACAATGAGCAGTTCTTC.

Only a few counts were recorded for this clonotype. V is TRBV7-2 and J is TRBJ2-1; D may be TRBD2 (6 bases). CDR1 and CDR2 from the germline V gene are SGHTA and FQGNSA. This CDR3 has 17 residues. V lost 5 bases, J lost 0 bases, and 17 bases lay in between. CDR3 sequence: CASSPRRLERSYNEQFF. CDR3 DNA: TGTGCCAGCAGCCCACGACGACTAGAGCGCTCCTACAATGAGCAGTTCTTC.

V is TRBV11-2 and J is TRBJ2-5; 10 bases fit TRBD2. CDR1 and CDR2 from the germline V gene are SGHAT and FQNNGV. This CDR3 region has 16 residues. Losses at the gene ends were 5 bases for V and 1 base for J; bases not matched to a gene: 7. Here the CDR3 DNA reads TGTGCCAGCAGCGAGGGGAGACTAGCGGGCCAAGAGACCCAGTACTTC. Translated: CASSEGRLAGQETQYF.

The table lists this clonotype with many counts. This chain connects TRBV12-3 or TRBV12-4 to TRBJ2-3; D remains ambiguous. V was clipped by 1 base and J by 5 bases, with 4 bases between them. CDR3 size: 12 residues. CDR3: CASSLVRDTQYF. The CDR3 DNA is TGTGCCAGCAGTTTAGTTCGAGATACGCAGTATTTT.

This clonotype was detected a few times. V is TRBV10-3 and J is TRBJ1-5; no clear D. In germline, CDR1 is ENHRY, CDR2 SYGVKD. V shed 4 bases and J shed 0 bases, with 7 bases lying between them. The CDR3 has 14 amino acids. The CDR3 loop is CAISGEASNQPQHF. In nucleotides, the CDR3 is TGTGCCATCAGTGGAGAAGCTAGCAATCAGCCCCAGCATTTT.

V is TRBV20-1 and J is TRBJ2-1, with a possible D match to TRBD2 (5 bases). The V end lost 0 bases, the J end lost 4 bases, and 19 bases lay between the germline ends. CDR1 is DFQATT and CDR2 is SNEGSKA in the germline V gene (reference sequence). The length of the CDR3 is 17 residues. The CDR3 sequence: CSARDLESGGLYNEQFF. The CDR3 DNA is TGCAGTGCTAGAGATCTAGAGTCCGGCGGGTTATACAATGAGCAGTTCTTC.

This clonotype has at least ten counts. The V and J genes are TRBV6-1 and TRBJ2-3, with 8 bases that match TRBD2. This CDR3 comprises 15 residues. Per the germline V gene, CDR1 is MNHNS and CDR2 is SASEGT. V shed 6 bases, J shed 2 bases, and the junction held 7 bases outside the gene matches. CDR3 sequence (DNA): TGTGCCAGCAGGCTTAGCGGGGTTTACACAGATACGCAGTATTTT. Translated, it gives CASRLSGVYTDTQYF.

This clonotype was found many times. The chain couples TRBV29-1 to TRBJ2-5; TRBD1 is a possible D gene (6 bases). V was shortened by 3 bases and J by 2 bases, with 10 bases between the two germline ends. CDR1 and CDR2 (germline): SQVTM, ANQGSEA. The CDR3 is 13 amino acids. CDR3 in DNA: TGCAGCGTTGATAGGGGGAATCAAGAGACCCAGTACTTC. Amino acids: CSVDRGNQETQYF.

This clonotype was seen many times. The chain employs TRBV7-6 and TRBJ1-6; 7 positions agree with TRBD1. The trim removed 6 bases at V and 5 bases at J, leaving 4 bases unmatched. Germline V gene lookup returns CDR1 SGHVS and CDR2 FNYEAQ. CDR3 size: 14 residues. CDR3 sequence reads: CASRGQPNNSPLHF. DNA of the CDR3: TGTGCCAGCAGGGGACAGCCGAATAATTCACCCCTCCACTTT.

This clonotype has ten or more counts. The rearrangement joins TRBV14 to TRBJ1-1; no clear D gene. Germline CDR1 reads SGHDN; CDR2 reads FVKESK. The V gene lost 4 bases and the J gene lost 0 bases, with 9 bases spanning the gap. The CDR3 loop spans 14 amino acids. Here the CDR3 DNA reads TGTGCCAGCAGCCTATTTACTATGAACACTGAAGCTTTCTTT. Its protein product is CASSLFTMNTEAFF.

This rearrangement joins TRBV20-1 to TRBJ2-3; D remains unclear. Deletions cut 6 bases from V and 2 bases from J, with 9 bases between. Looked up from germline, CDR1 is DFQATT and CDR2 is SNEGSKA (reference sequence). The CDR3 consists of 12 residues. The CDR3 sequence: CSALPDTDTQYF. In DNA form, the CDR3 reads TGCAGTGCCCTACCGGACACAGATACGCAGTATTTT.

The rearrangement uses TRBV9 and TRBJ2-1, with TRBD2 matching 12 bases. The CDR3 spans 15 residues. Losses at the gene ends were 4 bases for V and 8 bases for J; bases not matched to a gene: 7. Per germline, CDR1 SGDLS and CDR2 YYNGEE. The CDR3 reads CASSLLAGGVDEQFF. The DNA for the CDR3 is TGTGCCAGCAGCCTACTAGCGGGGGGCGTAGATGAGCAGTTCTTC.

The chain combines TRBV6-5 with TRBJ2-7; tentative D call: TRBD2 (5 bases). CDR1 and CDR2 from the germline V gene are MNHEY and SVGAGI. This CDR3 is 15 amino acids long. The V end was cut by 0 bases, the J end by 0 bases, with 9 bases between. The CDR3 sequence: CASSYSRAFSYEQYF. In nucleotides, the CDR3 is TGTGCCAGCAGTTACTCGAGGGCATTCTCCTACGAGCAGTACTTC.

This clonotype has only a few counts. V is TRBV3-1 and J is TRBJ2-5; possibly TRBD2 for D (5 bases). V was clipped by 1 base and J by 6 bases, with 15 bases between them. The CDR3 consists of 15 residues. CDR1 is LGHDT, CDR2 YNNKEL, per germline (reference sequence). CDR3 sequence: CASSQVVGRGQTQYF. The DNA of the CDR3 is TGTGCCAGCAGCCAAGTCGTGGGTCGAGGGCAGACCCAGTACTTC.

At least ten counts were recorded for this clonotype. The chain recombines TRBV5-1 with TRBJ2-7; TRBD2 aligns across 7 bases. The CDR3 extends over 16 amino acids. With 0 bases clipped from V and 2 bases from J, the junction kept 8 bases outside the gene matches. From germline, CDR1 is SGHRS and CDR2 YFSETQ. CDR3 sequence: CASSLAGASGTYEQYF. Written as DNA, the CDR3 is TGCGCCAGCAGCTTGGCCGGCGCTAGCGGAACCTACGAGCAGTACTTC.

This clonotype turned up a few times. The genes are TRBV5-4 and TRBJ2-6; tentatively, D is TRBD1 (5 bases). CDR3 size: 15 residues. CDR1 is SGHNT, CDR2 YYREEE, per germline (reference sequence). V was pared by 9 bases and J by 0 bases, with 13 bases between. The CDR3 loop reads CATRQKHSGANVLTF. The CDR3 coding sequence is TGTGCCACTCGACAGAAACACTCTGGGGCCAACGTCCTGACTTTC.

This clonotype has only a few counts. The genes are TRBV4-2 and TRBJ1-1; D unresolved. V was shortened by 0 bases and J by 4 bases, with 12 bases between the two germline ends. The CDR3 consists of 15 residues. Germline lookup yields CDR1 LGHNA and CDR2 YNFKEQ. CDR3: CASSQDLTEGTEAFF. DNA of the CDR3: TGTGCCAGCAGCCAAGATTTGACCGAGGGCACTGAAGCTTTCTTT.